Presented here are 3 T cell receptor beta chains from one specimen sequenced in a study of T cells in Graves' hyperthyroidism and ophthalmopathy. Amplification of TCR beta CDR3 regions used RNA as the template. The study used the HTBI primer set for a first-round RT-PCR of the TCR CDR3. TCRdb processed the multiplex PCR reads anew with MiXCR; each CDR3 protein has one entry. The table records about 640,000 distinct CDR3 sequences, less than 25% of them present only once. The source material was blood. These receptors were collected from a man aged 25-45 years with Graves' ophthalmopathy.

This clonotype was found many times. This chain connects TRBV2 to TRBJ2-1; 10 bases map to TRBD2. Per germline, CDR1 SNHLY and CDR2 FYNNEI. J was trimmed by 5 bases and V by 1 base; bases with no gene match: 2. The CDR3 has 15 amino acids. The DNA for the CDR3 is TGTGCCAGCAGTGAAGGGCTAGCGGGGGACAATGAGCAGTTCTTC. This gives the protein CASSEGLAGDNEQFF.

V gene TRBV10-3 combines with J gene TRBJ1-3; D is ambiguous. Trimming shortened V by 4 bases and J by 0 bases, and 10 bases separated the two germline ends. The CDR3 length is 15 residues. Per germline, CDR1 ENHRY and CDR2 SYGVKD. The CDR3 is CAISVERSSGNTIYF. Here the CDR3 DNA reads TGTGCCATCAGTGTCGAACGGAGCTCTGGAAACACCATATATTTT.

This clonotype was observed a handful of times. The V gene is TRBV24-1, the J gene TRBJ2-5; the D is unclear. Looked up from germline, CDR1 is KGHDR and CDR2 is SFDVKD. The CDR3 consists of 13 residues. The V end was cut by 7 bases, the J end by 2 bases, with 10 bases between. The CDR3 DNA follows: TGTGCCACCAGGCGGAACAGTCAAGAGACCCAGTACTTC. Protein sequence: CATRRNSQETQYF.